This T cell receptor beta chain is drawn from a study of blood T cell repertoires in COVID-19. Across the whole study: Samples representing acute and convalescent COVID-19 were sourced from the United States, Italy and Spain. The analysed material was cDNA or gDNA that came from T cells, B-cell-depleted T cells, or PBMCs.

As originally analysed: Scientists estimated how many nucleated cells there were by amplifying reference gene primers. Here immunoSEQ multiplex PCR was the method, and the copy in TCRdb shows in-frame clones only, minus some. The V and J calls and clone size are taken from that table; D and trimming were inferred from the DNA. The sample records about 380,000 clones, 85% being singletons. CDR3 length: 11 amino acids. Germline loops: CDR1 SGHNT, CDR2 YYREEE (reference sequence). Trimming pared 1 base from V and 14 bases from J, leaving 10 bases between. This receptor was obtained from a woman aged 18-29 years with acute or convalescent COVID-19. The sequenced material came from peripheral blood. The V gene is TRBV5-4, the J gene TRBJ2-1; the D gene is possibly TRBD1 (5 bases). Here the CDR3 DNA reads TGTGCCAGCAGCTTGTTGGGGCGCAAGTTCTTC. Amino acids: CASSLLGRKFF. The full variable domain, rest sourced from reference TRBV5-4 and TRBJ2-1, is ETGVTQSPTHLIKTRGQQVTLRCSSQSGHNTVSWYQQALGQGPQFIFQYYREEENGRGNFPPRFSGLQFPNYSSELNVNALELDDSALYLCASSLLGRKFFGPGTRLTVL.